This T cell receptor (beta chain) appears in the sequencing data of a study of blood T cell repertoires in COVID-19. The CDR3 sequence is 15 residues long. Germline values: CDR1 LNHDA, CDR2 SQIVND (reference sequence). V dropped 4 bases and J dropped 6 bases, with 16 bases sitting between them. How the authors handled the data: The authors estimated nucleated cell counts from reference gene primer amplification. Sequencing was performed with immunoSEQ multiplex PCR; in TCRdb, only in-frame clones are kept and a portion is missing. Clonal size and the V and J genes are those of that table, whereas D and trimming came from the DNA. Of fewer than 300,000 clones in the sample, around 88% were seen once.

This clonotype was obtained from a man between 35 and 55 years old who had recovered from COVID-19. V is TRBV19 and J is TRBJ2-1; maybe TRBD2 (5 bases). Specimen: PBMCs or T cells enriched from blood (not recorded which). Here the CDR3 reads CASSRLSSYGNEQFF. CDR3 bases: TGTGCCAGTAGTAGGCTTTCTAGCTACGGCAATGAGCAGTTCTTC.